The 24 T cell receptor beta chains below come from one sample, sequenced in a study of T cell changes during pregnancy in multiple sclerosis. Only in-frame clones appear in the TCRdb table, and some are missing; sequencing was by immunoSEQ multiplex PCR. The top ten clones hold 3% to 4% of a sample with around 62,000 clones, approximately 93% of them seen once. The starting material was CD8+ T cells from peripheral blood mononuclear cells, obtained in the second trimester of pregnancy. The receptors originated from a female donor with multiple sclerosis, enrolled in a pregnancy study.

The chain carries TRBV4-1 and TRBJ2-3; D possibly corresponds to TRBD2 (6 bases). The length of the CDR3 is 15 residues. V was clipped by 4 bases and J by 2 bases, with 13 bases between them. Germline V gives CDR1 MGHRA, CDR2 YSYEKL. The CDR3 region is CASSPLTGVTDTQYF. The CDR3 DNA is TGCGCCAGCAGCCCCTTAACGGGGGTCACAGATACGCAGTATTTT.

The V call is TRBV25-1, the J call TRBJ1-2; possibly TRBD1 for D (5 bases). This CDR3 contains 11 residues. V was shortened by 7 bases and J by 7 bases, with 10 bases between the two germline ends. The germline V gene has CDR1 MGHDK and CDR2 SYGVNS. This CDR3 is CASKGVVGYTF. The CDR3 nucleotides read TGTGCCAGCAAAGGGGTGGTTGGCTACACCTTC.

The chain combines TRBV9 with TRBJ1-3; D remains unclear. The CDR3 runs to 13 residues. Deletions cut 4 bases from V and 0 bases from J, with 5 bases between. Germline CDR1 is SGDLS and CDR2 is YYNGEE. The CDR3 here is CASSTSSGNTIYF. The CDR3 nucleotides are TGTGCCAGCAGCACCAGCTCTGGAAACACCATATATTTT.

The chain links TRBV18 to TRBJ2-3; 8 bases match TRBD2. The CDR3 totals 15 residues. Germline CDR1 KGHSH, CDR2 LQKENI. Losses at the gene ends were 8 bases for V and 3 bases for J; bases not matched to a gene: 10. CDR3 residues: CASGTGGAKTDTQYF. The CDR3, as DNA: TGTGCCAGCGGAACGGGGGGGGCCAAGACAGATACGCAGTATTTT.

In regard to this clone: One end of the junction varies from germline; a read error may be responsible. The chain joins TRBV6-1 to TRBJ2-4; TRBD2 might be the D (6 bases). The germline V gene has CDR1 MNHNS and CDR2 SASEGT. The CDR3 has 16 residues. The CDR3 region has the DNA TGTGCCAGCAGTGCCCCTTTTCCCCGACCGGGAGCCTGGGCCGACTTC. It codes for CASSAPFPRPGAWADF.

The chain has TRBV5-5 and TRBJ1-1, with TRBD1 matching 10 bases. After removal of 5 bases from V and 11 bases from J, the junction contained 6 bases not matched to a gene. This CDR3 has 12 amino acids. The germline V gene encodes CDR1 SGHKS and CDR2 YYEKEE (reference sequence). The CDR3 is CASRATGGHAFF. CDR3 DNA: TGTGCCAGCAGGGCGACAGGGGGCCACGCTTTCTTT.

The chain joins TRBV27 to TRBJ2-5, with TRBD1 identical over 7 bases. The CDR3 length is 14 residues. Germline V CDR1 and CDR2: MNHEY, SMNVEV (reference sequence). With 3 bases clipped from V and 3 bases from J, the junction kept 4 bases outside the gene matches. CDR3 in amino acids: CASSFDRAEETQYF. The CDR3 region has the DNA TGTGCCAGCAGTTTCGACAGGGCAGAAGAGACCCAGTACTTC.

The gene calls are TRBV11-2 and TRBJ2-7, with 9 bases that match TRBD1. CDR3 length equals 14 residues. Germline V CDR1 and CDR2: SGHAT, FQNNGV. V lost 3 bases and J lost 4; bases outside the gene matches: 4. CDR3 nucleotide sequence: TGTGCCAGCAGCTTCCCGGGACAGGGATACGAGCAGTACTTC. It codes for CASSFPGQGYEQYF.

CDR3 DNA sequence: TGTGCTAGTGGTCATACCGGACTAGCGGGATCGCCGCCCGGCACAGATACGCAGTATTTT. This gives the protein CASGHTGLAGSPPGTDTQYF. The V gene is TRBV12-5, the J gene TRBJ2-3; 12 bases match TRBD2. Trimming took 5 bases from V and 1 from J; bases not matched to a gene: 16. The CDR3 spans 20 residues. The germline CDR1 and CDR2 sequences are LGHNT and FRNRAP. The full variable domain, in which reference TRBV12-5 and TRBJ2-3 provide the parts outside the CDR3, is DARVTQTPRHKVTEMGQEVTMRCQPILGHNTVFWYRQTMMQGLELLAYFRNRAPLDDSGMPKDRFSAEMPDATLATLKIQPSEPRDSAVYFCASGHTGLAGSPPGTDTQYFGPGTRLTVL.

This chain links TRBV19 with TRBJ2-7, with D possibly being TRBD2 (5 bases). Germline V CDR1 and CDR2: LNHDA, SQIVND (reference sequence). V was shortened by 0 bases and J by 5 bases, with 20 bases between the two germline ends. This CDR3 region has 17 residues. The CDR3 DNA sequence: TGTGCCAGTAGTATAGATCTATCGGCCCTCTGGAGGAACGAGCAGTACTTC. Translated: CASSIDLSALWRNEQYF.

The V and J genes are TRBV7-2 and TRBJ1-2; TRBD1 might be the D (5 bases). Looked up from germline, CDR1 is SGHTA and CDR2 is FQGNSA. There are 11 residues in the CDR3. With 1 base removed from V and 9 bases from J, the gap between germline ends came to 6 bases. The CDR3 loop reads CASSLDRSYTF. The CDR3 coding sequence is TGTGCCAGCAGCTTAGACAGGAGCTACACCTTC.

The CDR3 region is CASSLSGTSGGERYF. The CDR3 DNA is TGTGCCAGCAGTTTATCAGGGACTAGCGGGGGGGAACGGTATTTT. This rearrangement joins TRBV27 to TRBJ2-3; 16 nucleotides match TRBD2. This CDR3 contains 15 residues. From germline, CDR1 is MNHEY and CDR2 SMNVEV (reference sequence). Germline trimming cut 0 bases from V and 14 bases from J; bases unmatched to any gene: 5.

The V and J genes are TRBV7-9 and TRBJ2-2; 7 bases are shared with TRBD2. The trim removed 5 bases at V and 5 bases at J, leaving 11 bases unmatched. The germline V gene has CDR1 SEHNR and CDR2 FQNEAQ (reference sequence). The CDR3 loop spans 16 amino acids. CDR3 in DNA: TGTGCCAGCAGCCAAATGGGCGGGAGTATGACCGGGGAGCTGTTTTTT. This encodes CASSQMGGSMTGELFF.

The chain carries TRBV7-9 and TRBJ2-2; D possibly corresponds to TRBD1 (5 bases). Germline V gene sequence: CDR1 SEHNR, CDR2 FQNEAQ (reference sequence). The CDR3 length is 18 residues. V was pared by 2 bases and J by 7 bases, with 23 bases between. CDR3 sequence reads: CASSLNRPARARDGELFF. In DNA form, the CDR3 reads TGTGCCAGCAGCTTAAATCGCCCCGCAAGGGCCAGGGACGGGGAGCTGTTTTTT.

The rearrangement uses TRBV27 and TRBJ2-2, with 9 bases identical to TRBD1. The trim removed 5 bases at V and 6 bases at J, leaving 7 bases unmatched. This CDR3 has 15 residues. Germline V gene data show CDR1 as MNHEY and CDR2 as SMNVEV (reference sequence). The CDR3 loop reads CASSSRDREAGELFF. The DNA of the CDR3 is TGTGCCAGCAGTAGCCGGGACAGGGAGGCCGGGGAGCTGTTTTTT.

The chain carries TRBV9 and TRBJ1-5, with D possibly matching TRBD1 (6 bases). Germline V CDR1 and CDR2: SGDLS, YYNGEE. V gave up 3 bases and J gave up 3 bases, with 13 bases separating them. CDR3 length equals 15 residues. In DNA form, the CDR3 reads TGTGCCAGCAGCGGGGGGGGCGGCATCAATCAGCCCCAGCATTTT. It is translated as CASSGGGGINQPQHF.

The chain recombines TRBV4-1 with TRBJ2-5; D possibly corresponds to TRBD2 (5 bases). Per the germline V gene, CDR1 is MGHRA and CDR2 is YSYEKL. This CDR3 has 14 amino acids. The V end lost 5 bases, the J end lost 1 base, and 11 bases lay between the germline ends. The CDR3 DNA reads as TGCGCCAGCAGCGAGGGCATTACCCAAGAGACCCAGTACTTC. As protein: CASSEGITQETQYF.

V is TRBV27 and J is TRBJ1-5; D call uncertain. Trimming shortened V by 5 bases and J by 6 bases, and 11 bases separated the two germline ends. CDR1 and CDR2 (germline): MNHEY, SMNVEV (reference sequence). This CDR3 has 13 residues. Written as DNA, the CDR3 is TGTGCCAGCAGTCTTACGTCGGTTCAGCCCCAGCATTTT. Translating gives CASSLTSVQPQHF.

The chain recombines TRBV11-2 with TRBJ2-3; 7 bases agree with TRBD1. V dropped 4 bases and J dropped 5; count of bases not matched to a gene: 18. From germline, CDR1 is SGHAT and CDR2 FQNNGV. The CDR3 extends over 18 amino acids. The CDR3 here is CASSSPLTGPRGRDTQYF. CDR3 DNA: TGTGCCAGCAGCTCGCCACTTACAGGGCCAAGGGGGCGAGATACGCAGTATTTT.

The V gene is TRBV4-3, the J gene TRBJ1-2; no definite D call. CDR3 length: 14 residues. Germline values: CDR1 LGHNA, CDR2 YSLEER. The V and J ends lost 0 bases and 4 bases respectively, with 9 bases between them. The CDR3 DNA reads as TGCGCCAGCAGCCAAGATAGGCTAGGCTATGGCTACACCTTC. It codes for CASSQDRLGYGYTF.

V and J are TRBV4-1 and TRBJ1-1; perhaps TRBD1 as D (6 bases). CDR3 length: 17 amino acids. Germline V gene data show CDR1 as MGHRA and CDR2 as YSYEKL. The V end lost 1 base, the J end lost 2 bases, and 17 bases lay between the germline ends. In nucleotides, the CDR3 is TGCGCCAGCAGCCAAGGTTTAATGGGGGCCTTAAACACTGAAGCTTTCTTT. It yields the protein CASSQGLMGALNTEAFF.

The V gene is TRBV6-5, the J gene TRBJ2-7, with D perhaps matching TRBD1 (6 bases). V was clipped by 6 bases and J by 0 bases, with 9 bases between them. Germline V gene sequence: CDR1 MNHEY, CDR2 SVGAGI. The CDR3 runs to 13 residues. The CDR3: CASRQGSSYEQYF. In DNA form, the CDR3 reads TGTGCCAGCAGACAGGGTAGCTCCTACGAGCAGTACTTC.

This clone was detected once. The V gene is TRBV6-6, the J gene TRBJ1-2; D not certain. Per germline, CDR1 MNHNY and CDR2 SVGAGI (reference sequence). The CDR3 runs to 15 residues. The V end lost 6 bases, the J end lost 8 bases, and 22 bases lay between the germline ends. The CDR3 nucleotides are TGTGCCAGCAGCGCGTTGTTGGGCGATGGTAAAGGCTACACCTTC. It codes for CASSALLGDGKGYTF.

The V gene is TRBV28, the J gene TRBJ2-1; 9 positions match TRBD2. This CDR3 region has 13 residues. V shed 4 bases, J shed 6 bases, and the junction held 1 base outside the gene matches. The V gene's germline CDR1 is MDHEN and CDR2 SYDVKM. The CDR3 DNA follows: TGTGCCAGCAGTTGGGGACTAGCCAATGAGCAGTTCTTC. This gives the protein CASSWGLANEQFF.